Below, 23 T cell receptor beta chains from the same sample are listed, as sequenced in a study of CD8 T cells in Susac syndrome. cDNA came from about 0.46 to 1 ug RNA primed by random hexamers. TCRdb re-derived calls from the immunoSEQ multiplex PCR reads in MiXCR, one entry per CDR3 protein. The sample has 15,000 to 20,000 distinct CDR3 sequences; 85% to 95% are singletons. Material for sequencing was CD8+ T cells from PBMCs. All receptors derive from a human donor in good health.

This clonotype has just one count. The J gene is TRBJ1-1, the V gene TRBV18; D is perhaps TRBD1 (5 bases). Germline V gene lookup returns CDR1 KGHSH and CDR2 LQKENI. CDR3 size: 14 residues. V lost 6 bases to trimming and J lost 2 bases, with 13 bases between them. This chain's CDR3 is CASSGGGRNTEAFF. The CDR3 DNA reads as TGTGCCAGCTCGGGGGGAGGCCGAAACACTGAAGCTTTCTTT.

The chain recombines TRBV13 with TRBJ2-3; TRBD1 matches 7 bases. This CDR3 is built from 14 residues. The J segment lost 4 bases and the V segment lost 1 base, leaving 2 bases of the junction unmatched. Germline loops: CDR1 PRHDT, CDR2 FYEKMQ (reference sequence). CDR3 DNA sequence: TGTGCCAGCAGCTTAGACAGGGGCGCAGATACGCAGTATTTT. Translated: CASSLDRGADTQYF.

This clonotype was seen a few times. The gene calls are TRBV7-8 and TRBJ2-7; the D call may be TRBD1 or TRBD2 (6 bases each). The CDR3 sequence is 16 residues long. Trimming took off 4 bases at V and 0 bases at J, with 16 bases between the two ends. Germline V gene data show CDR1 as SGHVS and CDR2 as FQNEAQ. The CDR3 loop is CASSYLGGYGSYEQYF. CDR3 DNA: TGTGCCAGCAGCTACCTAGGGGGGTACGGCTCCTACGAGCAGTACTTC.

This clonotype was seen more than once but under ten times. The rearrangement uses TRBV27 and TRBJ2-7; the D gene is possibly TRBD1 (6 bases). Looked up from germline, CDR1 is MNHEY and CDR2 is SMNVEV (reference sequence). This CDR3 region has 13 residues. V shed 4 bases and J shed 2 bases, with 9 bases lying between them. CDR3 region: CASSWDTTYEQYF. The CDR3 DNA reads TGTGCCAGCAGTTGGGACACCACCTACGAGCAGTACTTC.

J is TRBJ2-1 and V is TRBV28, with TRBD2 matching over 9 bases. The trim removed 1 base at V and 8 bases at J, leaving 12 bases unmatched. CDR3 length: 17 residues. Germline loops: CDR1 MDHEN, CDR2 SYDVKM. The DNA for the CDR3 is TGTGCCAGCAGTTTATACGGCCCGGGACTAGCCCGGGATGAGCAGTTCTTC. Amino acid sequence: CASSLYGPGLARDEQFF.

V gene TRBV27 combines with J gene TRBJ1-5; D perhaps matches TRBD1 (6 bases). V was cut by 5 bases and J by 1 base, with 18 bases left in between. Germline-derived CDR1 and CDR2 are MNHEY and SMNVEV (reference sequence). This CDR3 has 17 residues. The CDR3 region is CASSNLPAGASNQPQHF. The CDR3 DNA is TGTGCCAGCAGTAACCTCCCCGCAGGGGCAAGCAATCAGCCCCAGCATTTT.

V gene TRBV11-2 combines with J gene TRBJ2-5; D remains unclear. Germline CDR1 and CDR2: SGHAT and FQNNGV. CDR3 length: 14 amino acids. Trimming took 1 base from V and 1 from J, leaving 7 bases between them. The CDR3 DNA is TGTGCCAGCAGCTTAGCGGGTCTCCAAGAGACCCAGTACTTC. Translation gives CASSLAGLQETQYF.

This rearrangement joins TRBV7-6 to TRBJ2-1; 7 bases fit TRBD1. Germline CDR1 and CDR2: SGHVS and FNYEAQ. The CDR3 sequence is 20 residues long. Trimming took 4 bases from V and 0 from J; bases not matched to a gene: 18. CDR3 amino acids: CASSSSHRGHIDGSYNEQFF. The CDR3 DNA reads as TGTGCCAGCAGCTCCTCACACAGGGGCCATATCGACGGCTCCTACAATGAGCAGTTCTTC.

The chain recombines TRBV15 with TRBJ1-1; the match to TRBD1 covers 9 bases. This CDR3 has 17 residues. V trimming: 0 bases; J trimming: 1 base; junction bases outside the gene matches: 6. Germline V CDR1 and CDR2: LNHNV, YYDKDF (reference sequence). The CDR3 spells CATSRDSLGQGNTEAFF. The CDR3 coding sequence is TGTGCCACCAGCAGAGATAGTCTGGGACAGGGGAACACTGAAGCTTTCTTT.

This clonotype was counted a single time. The CDR3 bases are TGTGCCAGCAGCCCTAACGGACTGGCGGAGCTCACAGATACGCAGTATTTT. Residues: CASSPNGLAELTDTQYF. The chain links TRBV3-1 to TRBJ2-3, with TRBD2 as a possible D gene (5 bases). The germline V gene has CDR1 LGHDT and CDR2 YNNKEL (reference sequence). Trimming pared 4 bases from V and 2 bases from J, leaving 19 bases between. This CDR3 has 17 amino acids.

The J gene is TRBJ1-6, the V gene TRBV27, with TRBD1 as a possible D gene (5 bases). V gave up 5 bases and J gave up 7 bases, with 12 bases separating them. CDR1 is MNHEY, CDR2 SMNVEV, per germline (reference sequence). The CDR3 loop spans 14 amino acids. CDR3 nucleotides: TGTGCCAGCAGTCTCGACAGAGGGAATTCACCCCTCCACTTT. It encodes CASSLDRGNSPLHF.

This rearrangement joins TRBV29-1 to TRBJ2-2, with D hard to call. In germline, CDR1 is SQVTM, CDR2 ANQGSEA. Trimming removed 6 bases at V and 5 bases at J, with 22 bases between. There are 16 residues in the CDR3. DNA for the CDR3: TGCAGCGTGGAACAAAAGACAAGGAGTAAAACCGGGGAGCTGTTTTTT. Translating gives CSVEQKTRSKTGELFF.

The CDR3 sequence is CASSLERTEAFF. The DNA of the CDR3 is TGTGCCAGCAGCTTAGAGAGGACTGAAGCTTTCTTT. This sequence joins TRBV7-9 and TRBJ1-1; D unclear. The germline CDR1 and CDR2 sequences are SEHNR and FQNEAQ (reference sequence). Between the trimmed V and J ends, which lost 1 base and 5 bases, there was a span of 5 bases. The CDR3 consists of 12 residues.

The V call is TRBV6-2 or TRBV6-3, the J call TRBJ2-1; 12 bases line up with TRBD2. From germline, CDR1 is MNHEY and CDR2 SVGEGT. V was clipped by 5 bases and J by 4 bases; unmatched bases: 6. The CDR3 runs 16 residues. CDR3 nucleotides: TGTGCCAGCAGTCCCGGGACTAGCGGGCGGTACAATGAGCAGTTCTTC. It specifies CASSPGTSGRYNEQFF.

The V gene is TRBV7-9, the J gene TRBJ2-1; a possible D gene is TRBD1 (6 bases). The CDR3 loop spans 14 amino acids. Germline assignment: CDR1 SEHNR and CDR2 FQNEAQ (reference sequence). V gave up 1 base and J gave up 4 bases, with 8 bases separating them. The CDR3 sequence: CASSLGDRYNEQFF. DNA for the CDR3: TGTGCCAGCAGCTTAGGCGACAGGTACAATGAGCAGTTCTTC.

In this sample, this clonotype turned up once. The chain is built from TRBV7-2 and TRBJ2-3, with D maybe TRBD2 (5 bases). From germline, CDR1 is SGHTA and CDR2 FQGNSA. CDR3 length: 14 amino acids. With 6 bases removed from V and 2 bases from J, the gap between germline ends came to 12 bases. As DNA, the CDR3 is TGTGCCAGCAGTTCTAGCAGAATCACAGATACGCAGTATTTT. Translating it yields CASSSSRITDTQYF.

This clonotype appeared a few times. The chain has TRBV6-6 and TRBJ2-7, with 8 nucleotides matching TRBD1. The CDR3 is 12 residues long. Trimming removed 8 bases from V and 6 bases from J; junction bases left unmatched: 6. Germline values: CDR1 MNHNY, CDR2 SVGAGI (reference sequence). For the CDR3, the DNA is TGTGCCAGCGGCATGGACAGGGCCGAGCAGTACGTC. Translated: CASGMDRAEQYV.

V gene TRBV12-3 or TRBV12-4 combines with J gene TRBJ1-1, with no clear D. CDR3 length: 11 residues. Trimming cost V 4 bases and J 6 bases, with 6 bases left between them. The CDR3 sequence is CASSWGAEAFF. The CDR3 nucleotides are TGTGCCAGCAGTTGGGGTGCTGAAGCTTTCTTT.

V and J are TRBV6-5 and TRBJ2-5; perhaps D is TRBD1 or TRBD2 (5 bases each). V lost 2 bases and J lost 4, with 17 bases in between. The CDR3 spans 16 residues. Germline-derived CDR1 and CDR2 are MNHEY and SVGAGI. DNA of the CDR3: TGTGCCAGCAGTTACGGGACCCCGTTTTTCCTAGAGACCCAGTACTTC. Its protein is CASSYGTPFFLETQYF.

CDR3: CASSFGGPYYGYTF. In DNA form, the CDR3 reads TGTGCCAGCAGTTTTGGAGGGCCCTACTATGGCTACACCTTC. The chain employs TRBV12-3 or TRBV12-4 and TRBJ1-2; D remains unclear. Trimming shortened V by 3 bases and J by 3 bases, and 11 bases separated the two germline ends. The CDR3 loop spans 14 amino acids.

The chain combines TRBV29-1 with TRBJ1-2; 7 bases agree with TRBD1. Losses at the gene ends were 7 bases for V and 6 bases for J; bases not matched to a gene: 11. Germline V gives CDR1 SQVTM, CDR2 ANQGSEA. This CDR3 contains 13 residues. For the CDR3, the DNA is TGCAGCGCAAGACAGGGACAAGGGGATGGCTACACCTTC. Amino acid sequence: CSARQGQGDGYTF.

The rearrangement joins TRBV29-1 to TRBJ2-1; 11 nucleotides align to TRBD2. J was trimmed by 9 bases and V by 0 bases; bases with no gene match: 4. The germline V gene encodes CDR1 SQVTM and CDR2 ANQGSEA. The CDR3 contains 14 residues. The CDR3 coding sequence is TGCAGCGTTGAAGATAGCGGGAGGGCCGTTGAGCAGTTCTTC. Translated, it gives CSVEDSGRAVEQFF.

The genes are TRBV2 and TRBJ2-6; tentatively, D is TRBD1 (5 bases). The CDR3 covers 16 residues. CDR1 is SNHLY and CDR2 is FYNNEI in the germline V gene. V was shortened by 0 bases and J by 2 bases, with 8 bases between the two germline ends. The CDR3 here is CASSEAGVTGANVLTF. For the CDR3, the DNA is TGTGCCAGCAGTGAAGCAGGGGTGACTGGGGCCAACGTCCTGACTTTC.